This TCR beta chain was sequenced for a study of blood T cell repertoires in COVID-19. As for the study in general: From the United States, Italy and Spain came samples of acute and convalescent COVID-19.

Germline CDR1 LNHNV, CDR2 YYDKDF (reference sequence). This CDR3 spans 15 amino acids. Trimming took 1 base from V and 2 from J, leaving 10 bases between them. Patients of the Seattle cohort, enrolled during active infection, were followed longitudinally. Using immunoSEQ multiplex PCR, the repertoire was profiled, and TCRdb retains in-frame clones only, with some absent. The data hold tens of thousands of clones, with around nine tenths observed a single time. V and J are TRBV15 and TRBJ2-3; TRBD1 is a possible D gene (6 bases). Specimen: peripheral blood. The clonotype comes from a man older than 75 with COVID-19, enrolled during active disease. The CDR3 here is CATSRADRITDTQYF. CDR3 DNA: TGTGCCACCAGCAGAGCGGACAGAATCACAGATACGCAGTATTTT.